Shown below are 24 T cell receptor beta chains from a single sample sequenced in a study of CD8 T cells in Susac syndrome. Reverse transcription of roughly 0.5 to 1 ug RNA was performed with random hexamers. Using its own MiXCR run on the immunoSEQ multiplex PCR reads, TCRdb lists one record per CDR3 protein. In the table there are hundreds of thousands of distinct CDR3 sequences, around 91% of which are singletons. The source material was CD8+ T cells from PBMCs. The receptor source for this set is a human donor with multiple sclerosis.

This chain joins TRBV29-1 and TRBJ2-7; D may be TRBD1 (5 bases). Trimming removed 4 bases at V and 3 bases at J, with 16 bases between. Germline V gene sequence: CDR1 SQVTM, CDR2 ANQGSEA. This CDR3 comprises 14 residues. As DNA, the CDR3 is TGCAGCGTTGTTGGCCTGGGGCTCGGCTACGAGCAGTACTTC. Its translation is CSVVGLGLGYEQYF.

The chain combines TRBV4-1 with TRBJ1-1; a possible D gene is TRBD1 (5 bases). This CDR3 is 15 amino acids long. The ends were cut back, 6 bases at V and 6 bases at J, with 20 bases in the middle. The germline V gene encodes CDR1 MGHRA and CDR2 YSYEKL. CDR3 sequence: CASSEMAGRGAEAFF. CDR3 coding DNA: TGCGCCAGCAGTGAAATGGCGGGGAGGGGCGCTGAAGCTTTCTTT.

The chain couples TRBV10-3 to TRBJ1-1; D not certain. This CDR3 has 8 residues. The germline V gene has CDR1 ENHRY and CDR2 SYGVKD. This CDR3 reads CGRTEAFF. CDR3 DNA sequence: TGTGGAAGGACTGAAGCTTTCTTT.

This clonotype has a single count. This chain links TRBV20-1 with TRBJ2-1; the D gene is possibly TRBD1 (5 bases). The CDR3 is 14 amino acids. Germline V lookup: CDR1 DFQATT, CDR2 SNEGSKA (reference sequence). V lost 3 bases, J lost 3 bases, and 12 bases lay in between. The CDR3 reads CSARVPRDYNEQFF. CDR3 nucleotide sequence: TGCAGTGCTAGGGTACCCAGGGACTACAATGAGCAGTTCTTC.

This clonotype was seen a handful of times. The chain employs TRBV6-1 and TRBJ2-6, with unresolved D. V was trimmed by 9 bases and J by 0 bases, leaving 12 bases between them. CDR1 and CDR2 (germline): MNHNS, SASEGT. The CDR3 loop spans 15 amino acids. Here the CDR3 DNA reads TGTGCCAGTACACCAGTTCCCTCTGGGGCCAACGTCCTGACTTTC. Amino acid sequence: CASTPVPSGANVLTF.

The chain links TRBV4-2 to TRBJ1-1; no clear D. CDR3 size: 16 residues. Germline V gives CDR1 LGHNA, CDR2 YNFKEQ. The germline V and J ends were trimmed by 3 bases and 2 bases, with 16 bases remaining between them. CDR3 sequence: CASSQGREFPNTEAFF. In nucleotides, the CDR3 is TGTGCCAGCAGCCAGGGTAGGGAATTCCCCAACACTGAAGCTTTCTTT.

V gene TRBV24-1 combines with J gene TRBJ2-1; TRBD2 agrees at 7 bases. Germline values: CDR1 KGHDR, CDR2 SFDVKD. J gave up 8 bases and V 1 base, and 4 bases lay outside the gene matches. The CDR3 contains 14 residues. The CDR3 region has the DNA TGTGCCACCAGTGATTTTGGCGGGAGCGATGAGCAGTTCTTC. This sequence encodes CATSDFGGSDEQFF.

This chain joins TRBV6-6 and TRBJ2-7; 7 positions agree with TRBD2. Germline V gives CDR1 MNHNY, CDR2 SVGAGI (reference sequence). The CDR3 extends over 14 amino acids. The V segment lost 3 bases and the J segment 6 bases; nucleotides outside the gene matches: 8. CDR3 DNA: TGTGCCAGCAGTTATACTGGCGGGAGTCCCGAGCAGTACTTC. The encoded protein is CASSYTGGSPEQYF.

Concerning this clonotype: At one boundary the junction diverges from the germline segment, which might be a read error. The genes are TRBV15 and TRBJ2-2; 9 bases agree with TRBD2. Germline V gives CDR1 LNHNV, CDR2 YYDKDF (reference sequence). This CDR3 has 15 amino acids. In nucleotides, the CDR3 is TGTGCCACCAGCATTCAAGCGGGGGGCACCGGGGAGCCGTTTTTT. Amino acid sequence: CATSIQAGGTGEPFF.

This clonotype was counted a few times. The CDR3 bases are TGCAGCGTTGGAGGTCTAGCGGGAGTCAGGAACACAGATACGCAGTATTTT. This encodes CSVGGLAGVRNTDTQYF. This rearrangement joins TRBV29-1 to TRBJ2-3, with 10 bases that match TRBD2. The CDR3 has 17 residues. Trimming removed 4 bases from V and 2 bases from J; junction bases left unmatched: 12. The germline gives CDR1 SQVTM, CDR2 ANQGSEA.

The CDR3 coding sequence is TGTGCCAGCATCCCCGTAGCGGGGGGGCACCCAGATACGCAGTATTTT. It yields the protein CASIPVAGGHPDTQYF. The J gene is TRBJ2-3, the V gene TRBV6-1; the match to TRBD2 covers 11 bases. Germline CDR1 MNHNS, CDR2 SASEGT. V shed 7 bases and J 4 bases; nucleotides not matched to a gene: 10. The CDR3 is 16 amino acids.

The sample holds one count of this clonotype. The CDR3 loop is CASNPEANEKLFF. As DNA, the CDR3 is TGTGCCAGCAACCCAGAGGCTAATGAAAAACTGTTTTTT. This rearrangement joins TRBV6-1 to TRBJ1-4; D unclear. V was cut by 7 bases and J by 3 bases, with 9 bases left in between. Per germline, CDR1 MNHNS and CDR2 SASEGT. The CDR3 is made up of 13 amino acids.

CDR3 sequence (DNA): TGTGCCAGCAGTCCAGTTAGCGGGAGGCGCACAGATACGCAGTATTTT. This translates into CASSPVSGRRTDTQYF. V and J are TRBV28 and TRBJ2-3; 10 bases align to TRBD2. The CDR3 runs to 16 residues. Germline lookup yields CDR1 MDHEN and CDR2 SYDVKM. After removal of 5 bases from V and 1 base from J, the junction contained 6 bases not matched to a gene.

V is TRBV7-2 and J is TRBJ2-1, with 7 bases lining up with TRBD2. This CDR3 has 15 amino acids. V shed 5 bases and J 5 bases; nucleotides not matched to a gene: 9. Per germline, CDR1 SGHTA and CDR2 FQGNSA. The CDR3 is CASSLGGLRNNEQFF. The CDR3 region has the DNA TGTGCCAGCAGCCTCGGGGGGTTAAGGAACAATGAGCAGTTCTTC.

This sequence joins TRBV7-9 and TRBJ2-7; 10 nucleotides match TRBD2. This CDR3 comprises 15 residues. After removal of 2 bases from V and 1 base from J, the junction contained 2 bases not matched to a gene. Germline V gives CDR1 SEHNR, CDR2 FQNEAQ (reference sequence). In DNA form, the CDR3 reads TGTGCCAGCAGCTTAACTAGCGGGGAATCCTACGAGCAGTACTTC. As protein: CASSLTSGESYEQYF.

This clonotype has only one observation. V gene TRBV10-3 combines with J gene TRBJ1-2; TRBD1 aligns across 9 bases. CDR1 is ENHRY, CDR2 SYGVKD, per germline. The trim removed 7 bases at V and 4 bases at J, leaving 7 bases unmatched. The CDR3 is 14 amino acids. The CDR3 sequence is CAINPGQGIYGYTF. Written as DNA, the CDR3 is TGTGCCATCAATCCGGGACAGGGTATCTATGGCTACACCTTC.

The chain recombines TRBV28 with TRBJ2-7; a weak D match, TRBD1 (6 bases). Germline V lookup: CDR1 MDHEN, CDR2 SYDVKM. Trimming took 11 bases from V and 1 from J, leaving 21 bases between them. The CDR3 is 15 amino acids. The CDR3 loop is CAVQGFLTGSYEQYF. DNA of the CDR3: TGTGCCGTCCAAGGGTTTCTGACAGGATCCTACGAGCAGTACTTC.

This chain links TRBV19 with TRBJ2-7; D may be TRBD1 (6 bases). Germline CDR1 and CDR2: LNHDA and SQIVND (reference sequence). The CDR3 totals 15 residues. The V end lost 3 bases, the J end lost 2 bases, and 14 bases lay between the germline ends. CDR3 protein: CASSMGWDIAYEQYF. DNA of the CDR3: TGTGCCAGTAGTATGGGATGGGACATAGCCTACGAGCAGTACTTC.

The V call is TRBV20-1, the J call TRBJ2-5, with D tentatively TRBD2 (6 bases). Trimming left V 0 bases short and J 3 bases short, with 11 bases between. Germline lookup yields CDR1 DFQATT and CDR2 SNEGSKA (reference sequence). The CDR3 is made up of 14 amino acids. The CDR3 coding sequence is TGCAGTGCTAGAGATGGGGGGATGGAAGAGACCCAGTACTTC. It translates to CSARDGGMEETQYF.

The V and J genes are TRBV21-1 and TRBJ1-4; the table's TRBD1 call for D was not verified on the DNA. TRBV21-1 is assigned pseudogene status. The CDR3 sequence is 14 residues long. CDR3 sequence reads: CASNKAGAPEKLFF. The DNA for the CDR3 is TGTGCCAGCAACAAAGCCGGGGCGCCCGAAAAACTGTTTTTT.

The V and J genes are TRBV11-2 and TRBJ1-2, with 8 bases that match TRBD1. Germline CDR1 SGHAT, CDR2 FQNNGV. The CDR3 spans 15 residues. Germline trimming cut 3 bases from V and 6 bases from J; bases unmatched to any gene: 9. The CDR3 DNA reads as TGTGCCAGCAGCTTTATGGCAGGGGGCTCGGATGGCTACACCTTC. Translated, it gives CASSFMAGGSDGYTF.

The chain uses TRBV27 and TRBJ1-6; D possibly corresponds to TRBD1 (6 bases). The CDR3 loop spans 16 amino acids. Deletions cut 5 bases from V and 5 bases from J, with 16 bases between. Germline V gives CDR1 MNHEY, CDR2 SMNVEV (reference sequence). The CDR3: CASSPPPGGDNSPLHF. CDR3 bases: TGTGCCAGCAGTCCACCCCCCGGGGGCGATAATTCACCCCTCCACTTT.

The chain combines TRBV27 with TRBJ1-2; no clear D gene. This CDR3 has 15 residues. V lost 8 bases and J 2 bases, leaving 18 bases between the germline ends. CDR1 MNHEY and CDR2 SMNVEV come from the germline V gene (reference sequence). CDR3 amino acids: CASGPVLRPNYGYTF. For the CDR3, the DNA is TGTGCCAGCGGTCCCGTTTTACGGCCAAACTATGGCTACACCTTC.

This clonotype showed up just a few times. This chain connects TRBV20-1 to TRBJ1-1; D possibly corresponds to TRBD1 (5 bases). This CDR3 is 15 amino acids long. V lost 2 bases to trimming and J lost 0 bases, with 13 bases between them. Germline assignment: CDR1 DFQATT and CDR2 SNEGSKA (reference sequence). The CDR3 here is CSARKLGLLNTEAFF. CDR3 nucleotides: TGCAGTGCTAGAAAATTGGGGCTTTTGAACACTGAAGCTTTCTTT.